The 7 T cell receptor beta chains listed next were all sequenced from one sample in a study of OX40 agonist ivuxolimab in advanced cancers. This table comes from immunoSEQ multiplex PCR, and its TCRdb copy is limited to in-frame clones, with some not included. The top ten clones hold roughly 1% of a sample with some 130,000 clones, approximately 94% of them seen once. Sample: CD4+ or CD8+ T cells sorted from blood, taken in a trial of the OX40 agonist ivuxolimab. Receptor source: an adult with an advanced solid tumor such as melanoma, head and neck, liver or kidney cancer.

The rearrangement uses TRBV7-9 and TRBJ2-5, with 13 bases fitting TRBD2. This CDR3 has 19 amino acids. V dropped 5 bases and J dropped 5; count of bases not matched to a gene: 17. Germline V gene data show CDR1 as SEHNR and CDR2 as FQNEAQ (reference sequence). The CDR3 region has the DNA TGTGCCAGCAGCCCGATCCCCACTAGCGGGAGGGCCAGGGTGGAGACCCAGTACTTC. Protein product: CASSPIPTSGRARVETQYF.

The rearrangement links TRBV30 to TRBJ1-6; D might be TRBD1 (6 bases). Germline-derived CDR1 and CDR2 are GTSNPN and SVGIG (reference sequence). V was shortened by 3 bases and J by 7 bases, with 10 bases between the two germline ends. The CDR3 covers 13 residues. In nucleotides, the CDR3 is TGTGCCTGGAGCTTCCAGGGGAATTCACCCCTCCACTTT. This sequence encodes CAWSFQGNSPLHF.

The chain joins TRBV4-3 to TRBJ1-2; D is unresolved. Trimming stripped 0 bases from V and 5 bases from J, with 13 bases between. The CDR3 runs 15 residues. Per germline, CDR1 LGHNA and CDR2 YSLEER. This CDR3 is CASSQDRLGGYGYTF. The CDR3, as DNA: TGCGCCAGCAGCCAAGATAGATTAGGAGGGTATGGCTACACCTTC.

This clone appeared once. The J gene is TRBJ1-5, the V gene TRBV7-2; the D is unclear. V was shortened by 0 bases and J by 2 bases, with 5 bases between the two germline ends. The CDR3 spans 14 residues. CDR1 is SGHTA and CDR2 is FQGNSA in the germline V gene. CDR3 loop: CASSLAGGNQPQHF. Here the CDR3 DNA reads TGTGCCAGCAGCTTAGCAGGAGGCAATCAGCCCCAGCATTTT.

The chain links TRBV6-1 to TRBJ1-5; perhaps TRBD1 as D (6 bases). In germline, CDR1 is MNHNS, CDR2 SASEGT. There are 14 residues in the CDR3. The chain's CDR3 is CAGAGDYSNQPQHF. The CDR3 DNA follows: TGTGCAGGTGCAGGGGATTATAGCAATCAGCCCCAGCATTTT.

This rearrangement joins TRBV5-4 to TRBJ2-7, with D maybe TRBD2 (6 bases). The CDR3 sequence is 15 residues long. V lost 0 bases to trimming and J lost 2 bases, with 12 bases between them. Germline V gene lookup returns CDR1 SGHNT and CDR2 YYREEE (reference sequence). CDR3 loop: CASSLAGVAPYEQYF. The CDR3 region has the DNA TGTGCCAGCAGCTTGGCGGGGGTCGCCCCCTACGAGCAGTACTTC.

V gene TRBV5-1 combines with J gene TRBJ2-3, with TRBD1 matching over 8 bases. This CDR3 comprises 12 residues. Trimming cost V 6 bases and J 6 bases; bases outside gene matches: 3. The V gene's germline CDR1 is SGHRS and CDR2 YFSETQ. CDR3 sequence: CASNNRGDTQYF. The CDR3 nucleotides are TGCGCCAGCAACAACAGGGGGGATACGCAGTATTTT.